These 10 T cell receptor beta chains were sequenced from one sample in a study of T cells expressing NK-cell markers (dated by TCRdb to about 2020). The library was prepared using 5' RACE. Sequenced using an Illumina HiSeq 2000. Through TCRdb reprocessing, the reads give one entry per CDR3 protein sequence; DNA is omitted. The sample's own table lists over 150,000 distinct CDR3 sequences. Roughly 35% of the sample goes to the ten largest clones. Sequencing was done on a sample of blood T cells: a sorted CD56 or NKG2C T cell subset, CD4+ or CD8+ T cells, or bulk PBMC T cells (not recorded which). All receptors derive from a woman aged 45 to 65 in good health. Donor details come from another sample of the same person, matched by shared clones.

The CDR3 here is CASSSAGEGQLADTQYF. The rearrangement links TRBV7-9 to TRBJ2-3; TCRdb's D gene call, TRBD2, goes unchecked for lack of DNA. This CDR3 region has 17 residues. The germline V gene encodes CDR1 SEHNR and CDR2 FQNEAQ (reference sequence). Full variable domain (outside the CDR3, taken from reference TRBV7-9 and TRBJ2-3): DTGVSQNPRHKITKRGQNVTFRCDPISEHNRLYWYRQTLGQGPEFLTYFQNEAQLEKSRLLSDRFSAERPKGSFSTLEIQRTEQGDSAMYLCASSSAGEGQLADTQYFGPGTRLTVL.

V is TRBV20-1 and J is TRBJ2-1; the D call of TRBD1 rests on TCRdb alone, since no DNA is present to check it. The CDR3 runs 15 residues. Germline lookup yields CDR1 DFQATT and CDR2 SNEGSKA (reference sequence). The CDR3 here is CSARDRKGHPGGQFF.

This chain links TRBV5-1 with TRBJ2-7; the D gene TCRdb calls, TRBD1, cannot be checked with no DNA. This CDR3 has 13 amino acids. Germline V gene sequence: CDR1 SGHRS, CDR2 YFSETQ. This chain's CDR3 is CASTWVGANEQYF.

The chain recombines TRBV7-9 with TRBJ1-5; TCRdb indicates TRBD1, and absent DNA this call remains unverified. This CDR3 is 14 amino acids long. Germline CDR1 is SEHNR and CDR2 is FQNEAQ (reference sequence). CDR3 loop: CASSPGETWQPQHF.

This chain connects TRBV12-5 to TRBJ2-1; no DNA is available, so the TRBD1 call from TCRdb remains unchecked. The germline V gene encodes CDR1 LGHNT and CDR2 FRNRAP. This CDR3 spans 13 amino acids. The CDR3 protein is CASGLVLGGEQFF. Full variable domain (rest looked up from reference TRBV12-5 and TRBJ2-1): DARVTQTPRHKVTEMGQEVTMRCQPILGHNTVFWYRQTMMQGLELLAYFRNRAPLDDSGMPKDRFSAEMPDATLATLKIQPSEPRDSAVYFCASGLVLGGEQFFGPGTRLTVL.

CDR3 loop: CSARGGQLQFF. This rearrangement joins TRBV20-1 to TRBJ2-1; no DNA is available, so the TRBD1 call from TCRdb remains unchecked. CDR1 and CDR2 (germline): DFQATT, SNEGSKA (reference sequence). CDR3 length: 11 amino acids.

J is TRBJ1-1 and V is TRBV5-1; TCRdb selects TRBD1, and the lack of DNA leaves this call unchecked. Germline lookup yields CDR1 SGHRS and CDR2 YFSETQ. The CDR3 has 14 amino acids. This chain's CDR3 is CASSQDRVLTEAFF.

The rearrangement joins TRBV15 to TRBJ1-6; TCRdb returns TRBD1, unconfirmable since there is no DNA. Germline CDR1 LNHNV, CDR2 YYDKDF (reference sequence). The CDR3 is 13 amino acids. This chain's CDR3 is CATSSHRDSPLHF.

The CDR3 sequence: CASSLVAGGDTGELFF. The gene calls are TRBV7-9 and TRBJ2-2; TCRdb's D gene call, TRBD2, goes unchecked for lack of DNA. The CDR3 has 16 amino acids. CDR1 and CDR2 from the germline V gene are SEHNR and FQNEAQ (reference sequence). Full variable domain (rest looked up from reference TRBV7-9 and TRBJ2-2): DTGVSQNPRHKITKRGQNVTFRCDPISEHNRLYWYRQTLGQGPEFLTYFQNEAQLEKSRLLSDRFSAERPKGSFSTLEIQRTEQGDSAMYLCASSLVAGGDTGELFFGEGSRLTVL.

This chain uses TRBV3-1 with TRBJ2-1; TCRdb designates TRBD2, a call that cannot be tested without DNA. This CDR3 is 18 amino acids long. CDR1 is LGHDT and CDR2 is YNNKEL in the germline V gene (reference sequence). CDR3: CASSQDLYDGRATDEQFF.